The TCR beta chain described here comes from a study of cytomegalovirus exposure and HLA in healthy donors. Study outcomes and limitations: In presence/absence analyses, roughly uniform sequencing depth across donors was assumed.

The PCR made use of 60 Vbeta and 13 Jbeta primers. Data came from immunoSEQ multiplex PCR; TCRdb stores just in-frame clones and leaves some out. The data contain roughly 130,000 clones, approximately 79% of them singletons. To note about this clone: What it binds is unknown.

CDR1 and CDR2 from the germline V gene are KGHSH and LQKENI. J was trimmed by 15 bases and V by 3 bases; bases with no gene match: 9. The length of the CDR3 is 13 residues. The chain combines TRBV18 with TRBJ2-3; 10 bases match TRBD1. The TCR comes from a woman in her forties or fifties in good health and CMV-seropositive. Sequencing used PBMCs. The CDR3 DNA is TGTGCCAGCTCACCCTTCGACAGGGGGCTACTTTATTTT. This encodes CASSPFDRGLLYF.